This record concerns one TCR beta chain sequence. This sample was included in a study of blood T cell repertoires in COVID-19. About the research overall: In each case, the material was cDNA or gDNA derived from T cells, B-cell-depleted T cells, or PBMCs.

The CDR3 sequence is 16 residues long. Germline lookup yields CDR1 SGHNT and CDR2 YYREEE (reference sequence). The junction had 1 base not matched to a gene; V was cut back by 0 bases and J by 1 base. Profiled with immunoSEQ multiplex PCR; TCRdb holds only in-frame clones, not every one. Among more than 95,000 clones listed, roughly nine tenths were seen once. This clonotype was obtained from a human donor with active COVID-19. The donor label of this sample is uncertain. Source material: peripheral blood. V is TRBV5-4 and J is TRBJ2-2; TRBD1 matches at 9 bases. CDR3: CASSLGGQGNTGELFF. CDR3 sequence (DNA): TGTGCCAGCAGCTTGGGGGGACAGGGGAACACCGGGGAGCTGTTTTTT.